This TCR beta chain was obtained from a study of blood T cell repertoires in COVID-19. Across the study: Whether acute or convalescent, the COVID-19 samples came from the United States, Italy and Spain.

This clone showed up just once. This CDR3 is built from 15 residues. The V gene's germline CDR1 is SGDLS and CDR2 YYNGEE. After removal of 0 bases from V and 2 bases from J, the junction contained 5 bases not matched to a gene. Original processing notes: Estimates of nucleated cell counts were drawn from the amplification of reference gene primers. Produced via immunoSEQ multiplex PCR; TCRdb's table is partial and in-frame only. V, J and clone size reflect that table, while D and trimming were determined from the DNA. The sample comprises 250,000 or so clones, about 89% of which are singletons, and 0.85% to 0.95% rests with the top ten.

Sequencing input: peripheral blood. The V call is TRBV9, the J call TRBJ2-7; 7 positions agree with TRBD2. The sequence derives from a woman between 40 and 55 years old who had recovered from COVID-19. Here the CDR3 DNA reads TGTGCCAGCAGCGTAGGAGCGGGAAAGGCCTACGAGCAGTACTTC. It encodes CASSVGAGKAYEQYF.